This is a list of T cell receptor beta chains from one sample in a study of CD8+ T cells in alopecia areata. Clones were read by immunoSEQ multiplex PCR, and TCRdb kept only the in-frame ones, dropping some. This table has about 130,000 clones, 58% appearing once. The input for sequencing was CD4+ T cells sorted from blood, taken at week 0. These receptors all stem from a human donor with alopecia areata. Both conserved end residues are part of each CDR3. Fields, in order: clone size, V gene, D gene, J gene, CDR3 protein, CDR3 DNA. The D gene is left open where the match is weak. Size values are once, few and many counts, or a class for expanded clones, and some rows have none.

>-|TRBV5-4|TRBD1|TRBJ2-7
CASSLERTGGIEQYF
TGTGCCAGCAGCTTGGAGCGGACAGGGGGTATCGAGCAGTACTTC
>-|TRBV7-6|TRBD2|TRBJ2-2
CASSPSSSGEGTGELFF
TGTGCCAGCAGCCCCTCATCTAGCGGGGAGGGCACCGGGGAGCTGTTTTTT
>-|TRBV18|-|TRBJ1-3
CASSPTGDSGNTIYF
TGTGCCAGCTCACCGACTGGAGACTCTGGAAACACCATATATTTT
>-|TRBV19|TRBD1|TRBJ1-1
CASSTDRVNTEAFF
TGTGCCAGTAGTACCGACAGGGTGAACACTGAAGCTTTCTTT
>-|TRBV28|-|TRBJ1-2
CASSLSRGGGYTF
TGTGCCAGCAGTTTATCCAGGGGTGGAGGCTACACCTTC
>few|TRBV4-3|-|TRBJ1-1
CASSQAGFSTEAFF
TGCGCCAGCAGCCAAGCAGGGTTTTCCACTGAAGCTTTCTTT
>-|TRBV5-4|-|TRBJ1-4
CASSFVQGEKLFF
TGTGCCAGCAGCTTTGTTCAGGGTGAAAAACTGTTTTTT
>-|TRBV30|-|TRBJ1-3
CAWIISGGNTIYF
TGTGCCTGGATTATTTCGGGGGGAAACACCATATATTTT
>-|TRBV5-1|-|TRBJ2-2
CASSLAAVGELFF
TGCGCCAGCAGCTTGGCGGCTGTCGGGGAGCTGTTTTTT
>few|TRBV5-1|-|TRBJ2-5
CASSLIQGQETQYF
TGCGCCAGCAGCTTGATACAGGGCCAAGAGACCCAGTACTTC
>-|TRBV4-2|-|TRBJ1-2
CASSQRSIGGYGYTF
TGTGCCAGCAGCCAACGGAGTATCGGCGGATATGGCTACACCTTC
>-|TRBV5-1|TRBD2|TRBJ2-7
CASSLQSGGNEQYF
TGCGCCAGCAGCTTGCAAAGCGGGGGAAACGAGCAGTACTTC
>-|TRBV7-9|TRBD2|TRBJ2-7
CASSRQRERGEQYF
TGTGCCAGCAGCCGTCAGCGGGAGAGAGGCGAGCAGTACTTC
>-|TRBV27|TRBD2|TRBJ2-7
CASRGAGAVEQYF
TGTGCCAGCAGGGGAGCGGGAGCGGTCGAGCAGTACTTC
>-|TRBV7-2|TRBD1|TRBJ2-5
CASSARDRDLQETQYF
TGTGCCAGCAGCGCCCGGGACAGAGACCTCCAAGAGACCCAGTACTTC
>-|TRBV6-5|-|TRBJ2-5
CASRGTRLGETQYF
TGTGCCAGCAGGGGGACTCGACTCGGGGAGACCCAGTACTTC
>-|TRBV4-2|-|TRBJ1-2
CASSPLSRESGYTF
TGTGCCAGCAGCCCCCTATCCAGGGAAAGTGGCTACACCTTC
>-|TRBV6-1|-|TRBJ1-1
CASSEYMGNTEAFF
TGTGCCAGCAGTGAATACATGGGGAACACTGAAGCTTTCTTT
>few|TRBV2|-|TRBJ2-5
CASSAQTETQYF
TGTGCCAGCAGTGCGCAAACGGAGACCCAGTACTTC
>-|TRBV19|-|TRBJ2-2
CASSGGPPNTGELFF
TGTGCCAGTAGTGGGGGCCCCCCGAACACCGGGGAGCTGTTTTTT
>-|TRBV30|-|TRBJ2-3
CAWSVGDRNTDTQYF
TGTGCCTGGAGTGTCGGGGACCGGAACACAGATACGCAGTATTTT
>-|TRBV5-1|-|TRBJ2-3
CASSLGQQGVTDTQYF
TGCGCCAGCAGCTTAGGACAACAAGGGGTCACAGATACGCAGTATTTT
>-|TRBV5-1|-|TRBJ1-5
CASSLSGGSNQPQHF
TGCGCCAGCAGCTTGTCCGGGGGAAGCAATCAGCCCCAGCATTTT
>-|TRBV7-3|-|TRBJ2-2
CASSSLSSGQGELFF
TGTGCCAGCAGCTCCCTCTCCTCAGGACAAGGGGAGCTGTTTTTT
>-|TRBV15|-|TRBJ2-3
CATSRDKGVATQYF
TGTGCCACCAGCAGAGATAAAGGGGTGGCAACGCAGTATTTT
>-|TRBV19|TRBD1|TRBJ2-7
CASSITGTGDDEQYF
TGTGCCAGTAGTATAACCGGGACAGGGGACGACGAGCAGTACTTC